One and the same sample provided the 8 T cell receptor beta chains below, sequenced in a study of T cell responses to AZD1222 COVID-19 vaccine. Only in-frame clones appear in the TCRdb table, and some are missing; sequencing was by immunoSEQ multiplex PCR. The table includes roughly 24,000 clones, approximately 85% detected once. The source material was peripheral blood, sampled 28 days after the second AZD1222 dose. These receptors came from an adult who received the AZD1222 COVID-19 vaccine.

The V and J genes are TRBV7-6 and TRBJ2-1; 14 bases are a match to TRBD2. CDR1 SGHVS and CDR2 FNYEAQ come from the germline V gene. There are 17 residues in the CDR3. J gave up 1 base and V 5 bases, and 4 bases lay outside the gene matches. CDR3 DNA: TGTGCCAGCAGCCCAGGACTAGCGGGGGGTTCCTACAATGAGCAGTTCTTC. Its protein is CASSPGLAGGSYNEQFF.

This chain uses TRBV6-5 with TRBJ1-2; 7 nucleotides align to TRBD1. The V and J ends lost 3 bases and 3 bases, in that order; junction bases with no gene match: 7. Germline CDR1 reads MNHEY; CDR2 reads SVGAGI. This CDR3 comprises 15 residues. Written as DNA, the CDR3 is TGTGCCAGCAGTTATTGGGGCAGGGGGGACTATGGCTACACCTTC. It translates to CASSYWGRGDYGYTF.

The chain uses TRBV7-9 and TRBJ2-6; D possibly corresponds to TRBD2 (6 bases). Per the germline V gene, CDR1 is SEHNR and CDR2 is FQNEAQ (reference sequence). This CDR3 has 15 amino acids. V was cut by 4 bases and J by 3 bases, with 10 bases left in between. This CDR3 is CASSSGDGGANVLTF. The DNA of the CDR3 is TGTGCCAGCAGCTCGGGGGACGGTGGGGCCAACGTCCTGACTTTC.

The rearrangement links TRBV7-3 to TRBJ2-7, with D maybe TRBD2 (7 bases). Per germline, CDR1 SGHTA and CDR2 FQGTGA. The ends were cut back, 3 bases at V and 2 bases at J, with 11 bases in the middle. The CDR3 runs 14 residues. For the CDR3, the DNA is TGTGCCAGCAGCTTGCGGGGGCCTCCCTACGAGCAGTACTTC. Its translation: CASSLRGPPYEQYF.

The chain has TRBV19 and TRBJ1-4, with 7 bases fitting TRBD1. The germline V gene encodes CDR1 LNHDA and CDR2 SQIVND (reference sequence). With V trimmed by 5 bases and J by 11 bases, 5 bases remained unmatched. The CDR3 loop spans 12 amino acids. The CDR3 sequence: CASSSPQGKLFF. The DNA for the CDR3 is TGTGCCAGTAGTTCCCCACAGGGGAAACTGTTTTTT.

The chain has TRBV5-4 and TRBJ2-7; D perhaps matches TRBD1 (6 bases). This CDR3 has 15 amino acids. Looked up from germline, CDR1 is SGHNT and CDR2 is YYREEE (reference sequence). Trimming pared 0 bases from V and 4 bases from J, leaving 14 bases between. Written as DNA, the CDR3 is TGTGCCAGCAGCTTGGGAGGGGGTTCTGGATACGAGCAGTACTTC. Protein sequence: CASSLGGGSGYEQYF.

This sequence joins TRBV2 and TRBJ1-3, with 8 bases aligning to TRBD1. Per the germline V gene, CDR1 is SNHLY and CDR2 is FYNNEI. This CDR3 comprises 14 residues. The trim removed 8 bases at V and 8 bases at J, leaving 11 bases unmatched. This chain's CDR3 is CASCKTGALDTIYF. The CDR3 DNA reads as TGTGCCAGCTGTAAGACAGGGGCTCTGGACACCATATATTTT.

The chain joins TRBV3-1 (or the pseudogene TRBV3-2) to TRBJ1-5; D is ambiguous. The V gene lost 4 bases and the J gene lost 2 bases, with 9 bases spanning the gap. CDR3 length: 14 residues. From germline, CDR1 is LGHDT and CDR2 YNNKEL (reference sequence). The CDR3 bases are TGTGCCAGCAGCCCATCCCGGGGCAATCAGCCCCAGCATTTT. Translating it yields CASSPSRGNQPQHF.